The 2 T cell receptor beta chains given below trace back to one sample, sequenced in a study of shared clonotypes between healthy human individuals. The protocol was immunoSEQ multiplex PCR, while the TCRdb copy is restricted to in-frame clones and leaves out a portion. Seen here are about 530,000 clones, about 79% observed once, and the top ten hold around 12%. The source material was PBMCs. These receptors originate from a woman aged 40 to 55 in good health. Some clones in this sample may be carry-over from other donors' samples.

The chain combines TRBV7-7 with TRBJ2-5, with TRBD2 identical over 11 bases. This CDR3 is 15 amino acids long. Germline lookup yields CDR1 SSHAT and CDR2 FNYEAQ (reference sequence). V gave up 5 bases and J gave up 3 bases; unmatched junction bases: 5. CDR3 DNA: TGTGCCAGCAGCATTGGACTAGCGGGTAAAGAGACCCAGTACTTC. It is translated as CASSIGLAGKETQYF.

The gene calls are TRBV4-1 and TRBJ2-7; 9 bases line up with TRBD1. J lost 7 bases, V lost 4 bases, and 11 bases had no gene match. CDR3 size: 15 residues. CDR1 and CDR2 (germline): MGHRA, YSYEKL. The CDR3 bases are TGCGCCAGCAGCCTATCACTAGGGACAGGGTGGGAGCAGTACTTC. It yields the protein CASSLSLGTGWEQYF.